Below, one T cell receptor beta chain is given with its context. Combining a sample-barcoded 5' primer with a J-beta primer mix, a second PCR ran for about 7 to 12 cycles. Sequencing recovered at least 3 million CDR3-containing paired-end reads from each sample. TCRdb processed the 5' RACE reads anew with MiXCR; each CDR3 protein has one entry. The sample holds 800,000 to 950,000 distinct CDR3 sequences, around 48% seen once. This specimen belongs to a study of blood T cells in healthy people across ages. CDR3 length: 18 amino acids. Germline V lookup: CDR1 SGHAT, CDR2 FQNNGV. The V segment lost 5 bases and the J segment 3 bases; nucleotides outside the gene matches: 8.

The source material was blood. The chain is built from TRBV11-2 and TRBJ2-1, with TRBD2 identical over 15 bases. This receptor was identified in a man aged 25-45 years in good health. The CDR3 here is CASSHRTSGGAGYNEQFF. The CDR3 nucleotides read TGTGCCAGCAGCCATCGGACTAGCGGGGGGGCGGGCTACAATGAGCAGTTCTTC.